Presented here are 23 T cell receptor beta chains from one specimen sequenced in a study of blood T cell repertoires in COVID-19 (dated by TCRdb to 2020 to 2021). Libraries were prepared through the immunoSEQ multiplex PCR assay. The immuneACCESS repertoire file appears here via TCRdb, limited to in-frame rearrangements. These files lack a portion of the clones; in checked studies, under half of the deficit traces to unresolved V genes, and the cause of the others is not known. This sample gives roughly 72,000 clones in total; 79% of them show up just once. The ten largest account for approximately 5% of the sample. Material for sequencing was peripheral blood. These receptors all come from a woman older than 75 with active or convalescent COVID-19.

This clone was recorded a few times. The gene calls are TRBV5-4 and TRBJ2-6; no firm D call. The CDR3 spans 15 residues. V lost 0 bases and J lost 5, with 9 bases in between. Germline assignment: CDR1 SGHNT and CDR2 YYREEE (reference sequence). As DNA, the CDR3 is TGTGCCAGCAGCTTGGAGGCGGCCTGGGCCAACGTCCTGACTTTC. It codes for CASSLEAAWANVLTF.

The rearrangement joins TRBV19 to TRBJ2-4; the match to TRBD2 covers 11 bases. V dropped 4 bases and J dropped 6; count of bases not matched to a gene: 14. Germline V lookup: CDR1 LNHDA, CDR2 SQIVND (reference sequence). The CDR3 has 18 amino acids. Here the CDR3 reads CASSTPVGSGRAANIQYF. DNA for the CDR3: TGTGCCAGTAGTACTCCCGTGGGTAGCGGGAGGGCCGCAAACATTCAGTACTTC.

The chain links TRBV12-2 to TRBJ1-4; the D segment call TRBD1 is taken from the table without a DNA check. TRBV12-2 is noted as a pseudogene. The CDR3 has 17 amino acids. Here the CDR3 DNA reads TGTGCAAGTCGCTCTATCGGTCCACAGGGGACTAATGAAAAACTGTTTTTT. It yields the protein CASRSIGPQGTNEKLFF.

The V call is TRBV6-4, the J call TRBJ2-1, with D unresolved. Germline V gives CDR1 MRHNA, CDR2 SNTAGT. The germline V and J ends were trimmed by 0 bases and 4 bases, with 13 bases remaining between them. The CDR3 length is 16 residues. DNA for the CDR3: TGTGCCAGCAGTGACTCGGCAGTCTTCCCATACAATGAGCAGTTCTTC. It encodes CASSDSAVFPYNEQFF.

The sample holds one count of this clone. V gene TRBV7-2 combines with J gene TRBJ1-3, with D perhaps TRBD1 (5 bases). CDR1 SGHTA and CDR2 FQGNSA come from the germline V gene. V shed 1 base and J shed 10 bases, with 14 bases lying between them. This CDR3 contains 14 residues. CDR3 DNA sequence: TGTGCCAGCAGCTTAGGACGGGGAGGGGTAACCATATATTTT. Translation gives CASSLGRGGVTIYF.

The CDR3 coding sequence is TGTGCCAGTAGTCCGCTAGCGGGAGCGTCCACAGATACGCAGTATTTT. Translation: CASSPLAGASTDTQYF. The chain employs TRBV19 and TRBJ2-3; 10 bases are shared with TRBD2. Losses at the gene ends were 5 bases for V and 2 bases for J; bases not matched to a gene: 7. The CDR3 runs 16 residues. Germline CDR1 and CDR2: LNHDA and SQIVND (reference sequence).

The chain employs TRBV7-6 and TRBJ2-1, with D perhaps matching TRBD2 (7 bases). This CDR3 spans 16 amino acids. The germline V and J ends were trimmed by 1 base and 7 bases, with 17 bases remaining between them. The germline V gene encodes CDR1 SGHVS and CDR2 FNYEAQ. The CDR3 DNA sequence: TGTGCCAGCAGCTTAGTTTCCGCGGGGGCTGGGAATGAGCAGTTCTTC. It codes for CASSLVSAGAGNEQFF.

This chain links TRBV5-1 with TRBJ1-1; perhaps TRBD1 as D (6 bases). Per germline, CDR1 SGHRS and CDR2 YFSETQ. The CDR3 runs to 14 residues. Trimming cost V 1 base and J 1 base, with 8 bases left between them. The CDR3 is CASSLLQGNTEAFF. DNA for the CDR3: TGCGCCAGCAGCTTGTTACAGGGGAACACTGAAGCTTTCTTT.

V and J are TRBV4-3 and TRBJ2-4; D possibly corresponds to TRBD2 (5 bases). V lost 1 base and J 4 bases, leaving 14 bases between the germline ends. Germline lookup yields CDR1 LGHNA and CDR2 YSLEER. The CDR3 has 16 amino acids. CDR3 sequence reads: CASSQVGGYSKNIQYF. CDR3 in DNA: TGCGCCAGCAGCCAAGTAGGAGGTTATTCGAAAAACATTCAGTACTTC.

This chain links TRBV5-1 with TRBJ2-7; 12 bases line up with TRBD2. CDR3 length: 14 residues. Unmatched junction bases numbered 11, after V lost 4 bases and J lost 12 bases. Germline CDR1 SGHRS, CDR2 YFSETQ. For the CDR3, the DNA is TGCGCCAGCAGCCAAGAGGAACTAGCGGGAGGAAGGTACTTC. Translation: CASSQEELAGGRYF.

J is TRBJ2-1 and V is TRBV11-3, with 7 positions matching TRBD2. Looked up from germline, CDR1 is SGHNT and CDR2 is YENEEA. This CDR3 is 15 amino acids long. With V trimmed by 5 bases and J by 4 bases, 8 bases remained unmatched. The CDR3 here is CASSRVGGGYNEQFF. As DNA, the CDR3 is TGTGCCAGCAGCCGGGTTGGGGGGGGATACAATGAGCAGTTCTTC.

In its sample, this clone was seen a few times. The CDR3 reads CAIRGTVNQPQHF. The CDR3 region has the DNA TGTGCCATCAGGGGGACAGTCAATCAGCCCCAGCATTTT. The chain joins TRBV10-3 to TRBJ1-5; 7 positions agree with TRBD1. Trimming removed 6 bases from V and 3 bases from J; junction bases left unmatched: 2. Germline V gene lookup returns CDR1 ENHRY and CDR2 SYGVKD. The CDR3 length is 13 residues.

The gene calls are TRBV12-3 or TRBV12-4 and TRBJ1-3; D is uncertain. The CDR3 contains 11 residues. Trimming left V 3 bases short and J 14 bases short, with 11 bases between. CDR3 amino acids: CASSFLFEVYF. CDR3 coding DNA: TGTGCCAGCAGTTTTCTGTTCGAGGTATATTTT.

This chain connects TRBV11-1 to TRBJ2-3; TRBD2 agrees at 7 bases. Germline V gives CDR1 SGHAT, CDR2 FQDESV (reference sequence). The length of the CDR3 is 16 residues. V was clipped by 5 bases and J by 0 bases; unmatched bases: 8. The CDR3 DNA follows: TGTGCCAGCAGCCGGGGGGAGCGGAGGAGCACAGATACGCAGTATTTT. This gives the protein CASSRGERRSTDTQYF.

The CDR3 sequence: CASSLALTGDSPLHF. The CDR3 DNA reads as TGTGCCAGCAGCTTGGCGCTTACAGGGGATTCACCCCTCCACTTT. The genes are TRBV5-4 and TRBJ1-6; 7 bases are shared with TRBD1. V trimming: 0 bases; J trimming: 8 bases; junction bases outside the gene matches: 5. This CDR3 has 15 amino acids. Germline CDR1 SGHNT, CDR2 YYREEE (reference sequence).

The chain recombines TRBV12-3 or TRBV12-4 with TRBJ1-3; 7 positions agree with TRBD1. CDR3 length: 13 amino acids. The V and J ends lost 8 bases and 6 bases, in that order; junction bases with no gene match: 7. The CDR3 DNA reads TGTGCCAGCTCAACAGGGGCTACAAACACCATATATTTT. Protein product: CASSTGATNTIYF.

The sample holds one count of this clone. The chain recombines TRBV5-1 with TRBJ1-4, with 7 bases fitting TRBD1. V trimming: 3 bases; J trimming: 0 bases; junction bases outside the gene matches: 2. Germline V gene data show CDR1 as SGHRS and CDR2 as YFSETQ. The CDR3 is 15 residues long. CDR3 in amino acids: CASSSGGATNEKLFF. The CDR3 bases are TGCGCCAGCAGCTCAGGGGGTGCAACTAATGAAAAACTGTTTTTT.

The chain links TRBV4-2 to TRBJ2-1; 8 bases map to TRBD1. There are 16 residues in the CDR3. J lost 5 bases, V lost 1 base, and 7 bases had no gene match. Per germline, CDR1 LGHNA and CDR2 YNFKEQ. CDR3 in amino acids: CASSQATGASDNEQFF. CDR3 sequence (DNA): TGTGCCAGCAGCCAAGCGACAGGGGCTAGTGACAATGAGCAGTTCTTC.

This chain connects TRBV7-2 to TRBJ2-7, with TRBD2 matching 12 bases. This CDR3 is 15 amino acids long. The trim removed 4 bases at V and 1 base at J, leaving 2 bases unmatched. The germline CDR1 and CDR2 sequences are SGHTA and FQGNSA. For the CDR3, the DNA is TGTGCCAGCAGCTACGGACTAGCGGGGTCCTACGAGCAGTACTTC. Its protein product is CASSYGLAGSYEQYF. The whole variable domain, filled in from reference TRBV7-2 and TRBJ2-7, reads GAGVSQSPSNKVTEKGKDVELRCDPISGHTALYWYRQSLGQGLEFLIYFQGNSAPDKSGLPSDRFSAERTGGSVSTLTIQRTQQEDSAVYLCASSYGLAGSYEQYFGPGTRLTVT.

The genes are TRBV18 and TRBJ1-5, with 10 nucleotides matching TRBD1. The trim removed 3 bases at V and 7 bases at J, leaving 6 bases unmatched. The CDR3 contains 15 residues. Germline lookup yields CDR1 KGHSH and CDR2 LQKENI. CDR3 residues: CASSPDRGFGQPQHF. The CDR3 coding sequence is TGTGCCAGCTCACCGGACAGGGGGTTTGGACAGCCCCAGCATTTT.

The chain combines TRBV12-3 or TRBV12-4 with TRBJ2-7; D may be TRBD1 (5 bases). CDR3 length: 11 residues. V lost 6 bases to trimming and J lost 5 bases, with 8 bases between them. The DNA for the CDR3 is TGTGCCAGCAGAACAGGACACGAGCAGTACTTC. Its protein product is CASRTGHEQYF.

The gene calls are TRBV6-2 or TRBV6-3 and TRBJ1-1; TRBD1 aligns across 8 bases. From germline, CDR1 is MNHEY and CDR2 SVGEGT. The V and J ends lost 2 bases and 7 bases, in that order; junction bases with no gene match: 12. The CDR3 is 16 amino acids. The DNA of the CDR3 is TGTGCCAGCAGTTACAGGGTAACCGGACAGGGTTTTGAAGCTTTCTTT. Translated, it gives CASSYRVTGQGFEAFF.

This clone was seen more than once but under ten times. CDR3 sequence reads: CASSLGTGNSNQPQHF. Written as DNA, the CDR3 is TGCGCCAGCAGCCTGGGGACAGGGAATAGCAATCAGCCCCAGCATTTT. The rearrangement links TRBV4-1 to TRBJ1-5, with 9 bases aligning to TRBD1. This CDR3 is 16 amino acids long. V gave up 4 bases and J gave up 0 bases; unmatched junction bases: 4. From germline, CDR1 is MGHRA and CDR2 YSYEKL.